These 8 T cell receptor beta chains were all obtained from the same sample, sequenced in a study of T cell changes during pregnancy in multiple sclerosis. Only in-frame clones appear in the TCRdb table, and some are missing; sequencing was by immunoSEQ multiplex PCR. The data show more than 85,000 clones, approximately 94% seen once. The sample in question was peripheral blood, obtained before pregnancy. These receptors originate from a female donor with multiple sclerosis, enrolled in a pregnancy study.

The chain joins TRBV9 to TRBJ2-1, with a tentative D call TRBD2 (6 bases). CDR1 and CDR2 from the germline V gene are SGDLS and YYNGEE. V was shortened by 0 bases and J by 5 bases, with 12 bases between the two germline ends. CDR3 length: 15 residues. CDR3 DNA sequence: TGTGCCAGCAGCGTAGTACCGGGAGTGGACAATGAGCAGTTCTTC. Its translation: CASSVVPGVDNEQFF.

The chain combines TRBV27 with TRBJ2-7; possible D gene TRBD1, 5 bases. The V and J ends lost 3 bases and 1 base respectively, with 19 bases between them. CDR1 MNHEY and CDR2 SMNVEV come from the germline V gene (reference sequence). The CDR3 totals 17 residues. This CDR3 is CASSLVGHRRLSYEQYF. The CDR3 nucleotides read TGTGCCAGCAGTTTGGTGGGGCACAGGCGATTATCCTACGAGCAGTACTTC.

The CDR3 bases are TGTGCTAGTGGTTTCACAGGGGCGCTGGATACGCAGTATTTT. Its protein product is CASGFTGALDTQYF. The chain joins TRBV12-5 to TRBJ2-3, with TRBD1 matching 7 bases. Germline CDR1 is LGHNT and CDR2 is FRNRAP. This CDR3 spans 14 amino acids. V trimming: 3 bases; J trimming: 6 bases; junction bases outside the gene matches: 6.

The J gene is TRBJ2-7, the V gene TRBV10-2; 9 bases are shared with TRBD1. This CDR3 spans 15 amino acids. The V segment lost 4 bases and the J segment 3 bases; nucleotides outside the gene matches: 7. Per germline, CDR1 WSHSY and CDR2 SAAADI. The CDR3 here is CASSVDRGALYEQYF. DNA of the CDR3: TGCGCCAGCAGTGTGGACAGGGGTGCCCTCTACGAGCAGTACTTC.

DNA for the CDR3: TGTGCCAGAAGCTTCTCCCAGGGTCCTGAGCAGTTCTTC. Its protein is CARSFSQGPEQFF. The chain has TRBV5-3 and TRBJ2-1; D is perhaps TRBD1 (5 bases). TRBV5-3 is an ORF, and what it does is uncertain. The CDR3 extends over 13 amino acids. With 2 bases removed from V and 9 bases from J, the gap between germline ends came to 12 bases.

The CDR3 protein is CASSFDGLAFF. CDR3 nucleotides: TGTGCCAGCAGCTTTGACGGGTTGGCTTTCTTT. The chain carries TRBV7-8 and TRBJ1-1; D is uncertain. CDR1 is SGHVS, CDR2 FQNEAQ, per germline. V lost 3 bases to trimming and J lost 11 bases, with 10 bases between them. CDR3 length: 11 amino acids.

Only one count was recorded for this clone. The chain links TRBV15 to TRBJ1-1; D unresolved. This CDR3 is built from 14 residues. The germline V gene has CDR1 LNHNV and CDR2 YYDKDF (reference sequence). Trimming cost V 0 bases and J 7 bases, with 12 bases left between them. The CDR3 protein is CATSRDRLGYEAFF. As DNA, the CDR3 is TGTGCCACCAGCAGAGATCGATTGGGCTATGAAGCTTTCTTT.

This clone was observed a single time. The chain recombines TRBV6-5 with TRBJ1-4, with no clear D. V lost 2 bases and J 8 bases, leaving 12 bases between the germline ends. Germline V gives CDR1 MNHEY, CDR2 SVGAGI. The CDR3 runs 14 residues. CDR3 coding DNA: TGTGCCAGCAGTTACGGGCTTATAGGAGAAAAACTGTTTTTT. This sequence encodes CASSYGLIGEKLFF.